This T cell receptor (beta chain) was recorded in a study of cytomegalovirus exposure and HLA in healthy donors. The PCR used 60 Vbeta and 13 Jbeta primers. Sequenced by immunoSEQ multiplex PCR; TCRdb stores in-frame clones only, minus some. The profile shows around 200,000 clones, 79% of them singletons. CDR1 and CDR2 (germline): SGHTA, FQGTGA. This CDR3 is built from 15 residues. V was pared by 0 bases and J by 4 bases, with 11 bases between. The TCR originated in a woman younger than 30 in good health and CMV-seronegative. The sequenced sample consisted of PBMCs. The chain uses TRBV7-3 and TRBJ2-3, with D uncertain. The CDR3 DNA follows: TGTGCCAGCAGCTTAACGATAGCTTCTTCAGATACGCAGTATTTT. Translated, it gives CASSLTIASSDTQYF.